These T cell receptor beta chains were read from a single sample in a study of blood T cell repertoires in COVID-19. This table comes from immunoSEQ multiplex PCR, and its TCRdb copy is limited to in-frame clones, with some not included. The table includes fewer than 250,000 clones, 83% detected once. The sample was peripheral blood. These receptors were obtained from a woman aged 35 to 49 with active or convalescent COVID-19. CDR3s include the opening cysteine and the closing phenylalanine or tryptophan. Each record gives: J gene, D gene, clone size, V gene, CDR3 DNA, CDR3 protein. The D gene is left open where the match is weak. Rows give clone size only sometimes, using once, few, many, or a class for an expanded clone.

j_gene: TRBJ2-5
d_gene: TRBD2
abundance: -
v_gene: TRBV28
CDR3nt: TGTGCCAGCAGTTCAGCGGGGGCTCAAGAGACCCAGTACTTC
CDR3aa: CASSSAGAQETQYF

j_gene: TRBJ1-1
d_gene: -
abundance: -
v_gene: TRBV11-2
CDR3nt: TGTGCCAGCAGCTTGGCTAGGATCATGAACACTGAAGCTTTCTTT
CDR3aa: CASSLARIMNTEAFF

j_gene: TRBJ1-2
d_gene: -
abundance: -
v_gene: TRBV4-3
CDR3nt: TGCGCCAGCAGCCAAGAGCGGGGGGCCCTCTCCTATGGCTACACCTTC
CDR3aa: CASSQERGALSYGYTF

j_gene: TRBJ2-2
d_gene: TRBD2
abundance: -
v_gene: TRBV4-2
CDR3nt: TGTGCCAGCAGCCAAGATACGGGGGGTAACACCGGGGAGCTGTTTTTT
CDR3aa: CASSQDTGGNTGELFF

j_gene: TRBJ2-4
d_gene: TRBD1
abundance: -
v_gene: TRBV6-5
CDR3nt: TGTGCCAGCACCGGACAGGGACTAGCCAAAAACATTCAGTACTTC
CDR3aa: CASTGQGLAKNIQYF

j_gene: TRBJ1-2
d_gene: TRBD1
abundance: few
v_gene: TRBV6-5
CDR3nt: TGTGCCAGCAGTTACTCCGGACAGGGGGGCTATGGCTACACCTTC
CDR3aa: CASSYSGQGGYGYTF

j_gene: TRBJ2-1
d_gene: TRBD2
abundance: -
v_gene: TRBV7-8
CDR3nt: TGTGCCAGCAGCTTAGGAGGTTCCTCCCGGGGGGGGGCGAATGAGCAGTTCTTC
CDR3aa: CASSLGGSSRGGANEQFF

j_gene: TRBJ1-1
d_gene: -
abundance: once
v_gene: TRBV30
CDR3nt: TGTGCCTGGAGTGTACGGCAGGGGCCCACTGAAGCTTTCTTT
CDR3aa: CAWSVRQGPTEAFF

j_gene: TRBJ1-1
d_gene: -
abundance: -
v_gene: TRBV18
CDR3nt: TGTGCCAGCTCACCGGGCAGGGAGAACACTGAAGCTTTCTTT
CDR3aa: CASSPGRENTEAFF

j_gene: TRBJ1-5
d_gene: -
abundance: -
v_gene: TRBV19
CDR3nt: TGTGCCAGTAGGTACTCAGGGTATCAGCAGCCCCAGCATTTT
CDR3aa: CASRYSGYQQPQHF

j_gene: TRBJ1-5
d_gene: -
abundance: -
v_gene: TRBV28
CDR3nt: TGTGCCAGCACTCGTAGCAATCAGCCCCAGCATTTT
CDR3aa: CASTRSNQPQHF

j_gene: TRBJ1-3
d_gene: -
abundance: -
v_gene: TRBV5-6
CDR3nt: TGTGCCAGCAGCCGGGGGGCGTCTGGAAACACCATATATTTT
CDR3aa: CASSRGASGNTIYF

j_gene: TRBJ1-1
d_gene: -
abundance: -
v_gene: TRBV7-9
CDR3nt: TGTGCCGTGGGGGGGCCTGGCGTCACTGAAGCTTTCTTT
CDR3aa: CAVGGPGVTEAFF

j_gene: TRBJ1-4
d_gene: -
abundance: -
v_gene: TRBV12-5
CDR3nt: TGTGCTAGTGGTTCCGGCGGGGGAACTAATGAAAAACTGTTTTTT
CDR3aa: CASGSGGGTNEKLFF

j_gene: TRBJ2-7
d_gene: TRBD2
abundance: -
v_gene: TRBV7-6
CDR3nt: TGTGCCAGCAGCTCATTGAGCGGGAGTAACTACGAGCAGTACTTC
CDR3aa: CASSSLSGSNYEQYF

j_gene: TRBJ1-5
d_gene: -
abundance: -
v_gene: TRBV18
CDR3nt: TGTGCCAGCTCACCAGCGGGATTAGGCAATCAGCCCCAGCATTTT
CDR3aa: CASSPAGLGNQPQHF

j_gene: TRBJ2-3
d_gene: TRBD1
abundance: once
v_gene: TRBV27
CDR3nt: TGTGCCAGCAGCCTACAGGGGGCCAGCACAGATACGCAGTATTTT
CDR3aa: CASSLQGASTDTQYF

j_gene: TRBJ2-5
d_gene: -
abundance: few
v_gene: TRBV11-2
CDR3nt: TGTGCCAGCACCAGAGAGGCCGGGGGTCTGGGAGAGACCCAGTACTTC
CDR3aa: CASTREAGGLGETQYF

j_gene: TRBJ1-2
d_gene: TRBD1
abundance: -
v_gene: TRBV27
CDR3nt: TGTGCCAGCAGTTCACCCTCATCAGGGGGCGCATATGGCTACACCTTC
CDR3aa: CASSSPSSGGAYGYTF

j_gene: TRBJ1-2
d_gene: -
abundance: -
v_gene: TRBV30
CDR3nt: TGTGCCTGGAGTAATCTCGGCTACACCTTC
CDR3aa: CAWSNLGYTF

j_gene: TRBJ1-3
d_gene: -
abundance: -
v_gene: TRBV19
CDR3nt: TGTGCCAGTACCCAGGGCGGAAACACCATATATTTT
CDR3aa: CASTQGGNTIYF

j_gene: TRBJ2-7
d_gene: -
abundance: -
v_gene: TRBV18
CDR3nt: TGTGCCAGCTCACCCCAGGGAACCTACGAGCAGTACTTC
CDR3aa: CASSPQGTYEQYF

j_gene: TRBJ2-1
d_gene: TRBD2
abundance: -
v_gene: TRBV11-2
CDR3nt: TGTGCCAGCAGCTTAGGGTCGGGGGGTTACAATGAGCAGTTCTTC
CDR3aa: CASSLGSGGYNEQFF

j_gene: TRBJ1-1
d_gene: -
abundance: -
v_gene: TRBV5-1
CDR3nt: TGCGCCAGCACTGAGGACAGCACGAACACTGAAGCTTTCTTT
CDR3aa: CASTEDSTNTEAFF

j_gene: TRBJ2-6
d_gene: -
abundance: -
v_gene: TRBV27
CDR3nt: TGTGCCAGCAGTTTCGGGTTTTTTGAGGGCCTAGTAGCCGGGGCCAACGTCCTGACTTTC
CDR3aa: CASSFGFFEGLVAGANVLTF

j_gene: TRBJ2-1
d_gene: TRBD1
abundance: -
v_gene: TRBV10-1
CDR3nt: TGCGCCAGCCCGACAGGGGATCAGTGTGAGCAGTTCTTC
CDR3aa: CASPTGDQCEQFF

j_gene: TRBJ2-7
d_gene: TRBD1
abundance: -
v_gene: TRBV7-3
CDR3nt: TGTGCCAGCTCAGGGGGCGAATCCTACGAGCAGTACTTC
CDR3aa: CASSGGESYEQYF

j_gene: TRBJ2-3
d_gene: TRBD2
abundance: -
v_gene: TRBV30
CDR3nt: TGTGCCTCTGGTAGCGGGGGCACAGATACGCAGTATTTT
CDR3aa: CASGSGGTDTQYF

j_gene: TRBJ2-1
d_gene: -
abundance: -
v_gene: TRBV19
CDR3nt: TGTGCCAGTAGTACGAGTAGCTACAATGAGCAGTTCTTC
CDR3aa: CASSTSSYNEQFF

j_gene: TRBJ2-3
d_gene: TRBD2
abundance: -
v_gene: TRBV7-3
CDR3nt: TGTGCCAGCAGCCTCATGGGACTAGGCCCTAGGGAGGCGCAGTATTTT
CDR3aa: CASSLMGLGPREAQYF

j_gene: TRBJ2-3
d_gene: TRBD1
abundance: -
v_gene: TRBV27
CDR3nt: TGTGCCAGCAGTTTATCATTTGGGGACAGGCCCACAGATACGCAGTATTTT
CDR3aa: CASSLSFGDRPTDTQYF

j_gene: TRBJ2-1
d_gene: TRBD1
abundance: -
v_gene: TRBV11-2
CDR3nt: TGTGCCAGCAGCTCCCAGGGGGCAGGGATTATCAATGAGCAGTTCTTC
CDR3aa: CASSSQGAGIINEQFF

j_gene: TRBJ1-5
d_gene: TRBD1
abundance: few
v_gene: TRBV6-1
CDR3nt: TGTGCCAGCAGTGAGGGACAGGGGGCTCAGCCCCAGCATTTT
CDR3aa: CASSEGQGAQPQHF

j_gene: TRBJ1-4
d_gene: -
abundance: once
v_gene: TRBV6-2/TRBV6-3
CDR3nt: TGTGCCAGCAGTTACTCCTCTCCCGGCAGCGGAAAACTGTTTTTT
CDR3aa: CASSYSSPGSGKLFF

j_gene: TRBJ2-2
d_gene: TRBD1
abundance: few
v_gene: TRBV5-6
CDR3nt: TGTGCCAGCAGCCTAGCAGGGGGCGCGAACACCGGGGAGCTGTTTTTT
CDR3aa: CASSLAGGANTGELFF

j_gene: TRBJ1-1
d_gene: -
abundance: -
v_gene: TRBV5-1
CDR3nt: TGCGCCAGCAGCTTCGGTAAGGACACCGGGGCTTTCTTT
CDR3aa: CASSFGKDTGAFF

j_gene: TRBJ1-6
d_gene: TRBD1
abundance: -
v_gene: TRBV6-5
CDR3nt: TGTGCCAGCACCAAGAGGGGACAGGGAAATTCACCCCTCCACTTT
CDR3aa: CASTKRGQGNSPLHF

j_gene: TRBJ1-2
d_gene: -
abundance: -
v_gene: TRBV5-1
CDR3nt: TGCGCCAGCAGCTTGGCCGACCCTTTACAAGAACAGGGCCGCTATGGCTACACCTTC
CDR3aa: CASSLADPLQEQGRYGYTF

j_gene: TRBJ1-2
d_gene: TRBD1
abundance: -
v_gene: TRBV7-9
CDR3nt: TGTGCCAGCACCCAAACAGGGGGCACTAACTATGGCTACACCTTC
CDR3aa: CASTQTGGTNYGYTF

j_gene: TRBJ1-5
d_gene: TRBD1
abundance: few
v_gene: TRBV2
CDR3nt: TGTGCCAGCAGTGGAGGACAGGGCAATCAGCCCCAGCATTTT
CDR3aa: CASSGGQGNQPQHF

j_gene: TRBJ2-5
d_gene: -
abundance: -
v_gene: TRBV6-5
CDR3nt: TGTGCCAGCAGTTACTCGAGTGGGGGGCAAGAGACCCAGTACTTC
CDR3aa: CASSYSSGGQETQYF

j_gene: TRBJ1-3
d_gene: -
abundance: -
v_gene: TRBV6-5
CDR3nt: TGTGCCAGCAGCCCCGTCTTCGGGGGAGGAAACACCATATATTTT
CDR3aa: CASSPVFGGGNTIYF

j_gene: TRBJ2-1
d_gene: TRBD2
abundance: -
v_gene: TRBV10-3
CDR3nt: TGTGCCATCGAGCGGGAGAGGGGTTACAATGAGCAGTTCTTC
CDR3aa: CAIERERGYNEQFF

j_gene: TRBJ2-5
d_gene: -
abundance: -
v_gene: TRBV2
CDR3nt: TGTGCCAGCAGTGAGACTACTACAGTAGGGACCCAGTACTTC
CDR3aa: CASSETTTVGTQYF

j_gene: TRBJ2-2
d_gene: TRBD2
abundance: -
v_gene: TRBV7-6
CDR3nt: TGTGCCAGCAGCTTAAGGATAGCGGGGGGGCCTTGGGAGCTGTTTTTT
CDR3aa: CASSLRIAGGPWELFF

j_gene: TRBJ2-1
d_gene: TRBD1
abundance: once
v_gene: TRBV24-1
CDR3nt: TGTGCCACCAGTGATTTAGGGGCCAGGGGGTACAATGAGCAGTTCTTC
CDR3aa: CATSDLGARGYNEQFF

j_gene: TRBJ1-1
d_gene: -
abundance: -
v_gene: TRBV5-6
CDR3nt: TGTGCCAGCAGCTTGGTGACAGGATATGGTGAAGCTTTCTTT
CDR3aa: CASSLVTGYGEAFF

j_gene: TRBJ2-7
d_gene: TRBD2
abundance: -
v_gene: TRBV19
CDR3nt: TGTGCCAGTAGTACTAGCGGGGGGCCCTACGAGCAGTACTTC
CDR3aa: CASSTSGGPYEQYF

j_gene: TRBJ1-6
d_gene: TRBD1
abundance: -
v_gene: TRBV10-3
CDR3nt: TGTGCCATCGCAGGGGGGTTTTTGCACAATTCACCCCTCCACTTT
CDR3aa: CAIAGGFLHNSPLHF

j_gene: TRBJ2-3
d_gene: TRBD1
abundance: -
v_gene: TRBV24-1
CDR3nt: TGTGCCACCAGTGATCCAAGACAGGGGCACACAGATACGCAGTATTTT
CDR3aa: CATSDPRQGHTDTQYF

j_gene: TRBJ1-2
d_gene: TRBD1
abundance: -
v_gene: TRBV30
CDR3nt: TGTGCCTGCCCTCTGCTGGGACAGGACGCACCCCACACCTTC
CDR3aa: CACPLLGQDAPHTF